This TCR beta chain was retrieved from a study of post-analysis software for immune sequencing data (dated by TCRdb to the mid-2010s). Background for the entire study: Recorded disease courses included relapsing-remitting, secondary progressive and progressive-relapsing multiple sclerosis, with some patients lacking subtype annotation. The patient repertoires were set against eleven to twelve previously published healthy control repertoires from donors whose ages ranged from about 6 to 26 years. A subset of samples was prepared in parallel using single-end sample barcoding, then pooled and co-amplified after Illumina adapter ligation.

To demonstrate the VDJtools post-analysis software, the study profiled TCR beta repertoires from the peripheral blood of 10 to 15 young patients with multiple sclerosis. The patients with multiple sclerosis were children and adolescents between roughly 6 and 16 years of age. CDR1 and CDR2 (SGDLS, YYNGEE) derive from the germline V gene. There are 16 amino acids in the CDR3, from cysteine to phenylalanine inclusive. The CDR3 DNA has 48 bases and is translated from base 1. Trimming removed 0 bases from V and 4 bases from J, leaving 11 bases between the germline ends. The library relied on PCR. The run used an Illumina HiSeq 2500. Unique molecular identifiers were incorporated into TCR beta cDNA libraries to reduce PCR and sequencing biases. Every 1 to 10 million input T cells yielded 500,000 or so cDNA molecules, meaning each molecule approximated one T cell. The patient libraries were prepared and sequenced using the same protocol as the earlier healthy control dataset. Samples belonging to the same batch were prepared together, multiplexed and sequenced on a shared HiSeq lane. In the paper's pipeline: MIGEC was used to process the raw barcoded reads, and molecular identifier groups with only a single read were discarded before consensus assembly and CDR3 extraction. Clonotype tables were post-analysed with VDJtools, and diversity was normalized by down-sampling all datasets to the smallest sample size. Repertoire overlap clustering matched CDR3 amino acid but not nucleotide sequences to correct batch-related cross-sample contamination. TCRdb passed the public sequencing reads through fastp at Q25 and MiXCR, retaining productive beta sequences. Each record represents a unique CDR3 protein, reported with the most common genes and DNA among its rows. The V and J calls follow TCRdb's processing rather than the paper's. The sample table holds roughly 800,000 distinct CDR3 sequences, of which about 57% were seen once. Roughly 4.4% of the sample rests with the top ten.

On this clonotype itself: No antigen is known for it. There are no base qualities to consult, and no much larger clone falls within one base.

Study-wide conclusions, independent of this receptor: The multiple sclerosis patient group was slightly younger than the control group. Direct clustering with F measure showed strong co-clustering of samples prepared in the same batch, prompting a batch-effect correction. Significantly lower normalized Chao1 diversity was found in multiple sclerosis patients than in controls, suggesting substantial peripheral T-cell clonal expansion. About five TRBV segments, including TRBV5-6, TRBV5-1 and TRBV20-1, were significantly more frequent in patients than controls.

Material: blood. The chain is assembled from TRBV9 and TRBJ2-6, with TRBD1 as a weak D call on 6 bases. The sequence came from a girl between 5 and 17 years old with multiple sclerosis. In nucleotides, the sequence is TGTGCCAGCAGCGTAGTGGGGACACCGGGGGCCAACGTCCTGACTTTC. It codes for CASSVVGTPGANVLTF.